This is a list of T cell receptor beta chains from one sample in a study of spatial heterogeneity in lung cancer. TCRdb re-analysed the 5' RACE reads in MiXCR, keeping a single row per CDR3 protein. The sample consists of about 23,000 distinct CDR3 sequences, about 6% of them appearing once. The sequenced sample was lung tumor tissue, obtained at surgery. All receptors come from a male donor with early-stage non-small cell lung cancer. Each CDR3 is given without its conserved first and last residue. Only part of the rows carry a size: once, few, many, or a class if the clone is expanded.

TRBJ2-4,NA,TRBV29-1,SVGTSKNIQY
TRBJ2-3,many,TRBV5-4,ASSLRGVYTQY
TRBJ2-6,many,TRBV6-2/TRBV6-3,ASSYGGSGANVLT
TRBJ2-3,many,TRBV20-1,STGLAGGLSTDTQY
TRBJ2-2,many,TRBV27,ASSGQGGGELF
TRBJ2-1,many,TRBV20-1,SAGGNNEQF
TRBJ2-7,many,TRBV29-1,SVVSAITYEQY
TRBJ2-2,medium-sized,TRBV7-9,ASHNTGSQTGELF
TRBJ2-7,few,TRBV18,ASSPSGQGREQY
TRBJ1-1,NA,TRBV29-1,SAQIPPGEAF
TRBJ2-7,many,TRBV20-1,SARGRDLSMYEQY
TRBJ2-2,NA,TRBV14,ASSRQGPPGELF
TRBJ1-5,many,TRBV27,ASSLSSLQPQH
TRBJ1-6,NA,TRBV18,ASRGGKNSPLH
TRBJ2-7,many,TRBV7-9,ASSLGRSGSNEQY
TRBJ2-3,NA,TRBV11-2,ASSFGESTDTQY
TRBJ1-2,many,TRBV12-3/TRBV12-4,ASSFGDRGYGYT
TRBJ2-3,many,TRBV5-1,ASSWGGSTDTQY
TRBJ1-5,NA,TRBV20-1,SAPDRENQPQH
TRBJ2-3,NA,TRBV12-3/TRBV12-4,ASSLAGGTDTQY
TRBJ2-7,many,TRBV20-1,SERSLRGSEQY
TRBJ2-2,many,TRBV7-2,ASSSIRASATGELF
TRBJ2-1,NA,TRBV24-1,ATSDLAGRRLGEQF
TRBJ2-3,many,TRBV4-2,ASSQVREGRGDTQY
TRBJ2-1,many,TRBV5-1,ASSLTPTRNNEQF
TRBJ1-1,many,TRBV10-3,AISRSDSMNTEAF
TRBJ1-5,NA,TRBV19,ASSMWTDNQPQH
TRBJ2-7,many,TRBV7-2,ASSSRAGGEQY
TRBJ2-7,NA,TRBV3-1,ASSRADASYGQY
TRBJ2-3,many,TRBV12-3/TRBV12-4,ASSLGDGTDTQY
TRBJ2-5,many,TRBV15,ATSPERHETQY
TRBJ1-4,few,TRBV7-9,ASSLGREKLF
TRBJ2-1,many,TRBV24-1,ATSDRSRGGSNEQF
TRBJ2-6,many,TRBV4-1,ASGQVYSGANVLT
TRBJ2-7,many,TRBV12-3/TRBV12-4,ASSSLAYEQY
TRBJ1-1,few,TRBV30,AWMGAANTEAF
TRBJ2-1,NA,TRBV20-1,SARELSSYNEQF
TRBJ2-4,many,TRBV5-1,ASSLGQGLDIQY
TRBJ2-7,few,TRBV10-3,AISQGSYEQY
TRBJ2-7,medium-sized,TRBV27,ASSSRQTVNYEQY